This paragraph covers one T cell receptor (beta chain) sequence. The source of the sample is a study of blood T cell repertoires in COVID-19. Generated by immunoSEQ multiplex PCR, the TCRdb table keeps only in-frame clones and is missing some. The data show under 250,000 clones, under 90% seen once. In germline, CDR1 is MDHEN, CDR2 SYDVKM. V lost 6 bases and J 9 bases, leaving 15 bases between the germline ends. The length of the CDR3 is 12 residues. This clonotype was sampled from a woman between 25 and 40 years old with acute COVID-19. The sequencing sample was made of PBMCs or T cells enriched from blood (not recorded which). The gene calls are TRBV28 and TRBJ2-7; the D gene is possibly TRBD2 (6 bases). The CDR3 nucleotides are TGTGCCAGCAGCACCCGGCGGGACTCGCAGTACTTC. This translates into CASSTRRDSQYF. Full variable domain (missing parts from reference TRBV28 and TRBJ2-7): DVKVTQSSRYLVKRTGEKVFLECVQDMDHENMFWYRQDPGLGLRLIYFSYDVKMKEKGDIPEGYSVSREKKERFSLILESASTNQTSMYLCASSTRRDSQYFGPGTRLTVT.